The clone carrying this T cell receptor beta chain rates as medium-sized. The antigen remains undetermined. Every individual TCR cDNA molecule carried its own unique molecular identifier, which allowed correction of PCR and sequencing errors. TCRdb processed the 5' RACE reads anew with MiXCR; each CDR3 protein has one entry. The sample yields roughly 8,800 distinct CDR3 sequences, 4.5% seen once. Noted time point: sample taken at primary tumor resection. The authors sequenced whole RNA from tumor, nontumor lung or frozen PBMC without sorting. The data belong to a study of spatial heterogeneity in lung cancer. Study as a whole: On average, each unique TCR and UMI combination appeared more than ten times in raw reads. Study-level findings and limits: Counts that tracked tumor mutation counts were those of expanded intratumoral alpha and beta TCRs. Tracking of ubiquitous and regional nonsynonymous mutations by counts of ubiquitous and regional expanded TCRs, respectively, was seen.

The CDR3 runs 14 residues. The germline CDR1 and CDR2 sequences are SGHVS and FNYEAQ. Losses at the gene ends were 4 bases for V and 7 bases for J; bases not matched to a gene: 8. This clonotype originated in a female donor with early-stage non-small cell lung cancer. The starting material was lung tumor tissue, obtained at surgery. V usage is TRBV7-6 and J usage is TRBJ2-5; 8 bases fit TRBD1. The CDR3 nucleotides read TGTGCCAGCAGCTCAACCGGACAGGGATTGACCCAGTACTTC. Protein sequence: CASSSTGQGLTQYF.